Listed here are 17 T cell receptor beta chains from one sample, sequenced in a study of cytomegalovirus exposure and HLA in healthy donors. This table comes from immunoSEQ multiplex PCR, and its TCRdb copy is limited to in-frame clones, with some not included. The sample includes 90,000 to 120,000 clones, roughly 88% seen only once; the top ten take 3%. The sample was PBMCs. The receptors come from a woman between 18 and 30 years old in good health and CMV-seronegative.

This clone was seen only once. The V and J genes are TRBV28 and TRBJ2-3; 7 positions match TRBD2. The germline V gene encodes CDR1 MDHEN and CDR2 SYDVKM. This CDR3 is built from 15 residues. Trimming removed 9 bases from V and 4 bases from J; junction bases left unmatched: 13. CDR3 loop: CASLSSGGGADTQYF. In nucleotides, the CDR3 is TGTGCCAGTCTATCCTCGGGGGGAGGGGCAGATACGCAGTATTTT.

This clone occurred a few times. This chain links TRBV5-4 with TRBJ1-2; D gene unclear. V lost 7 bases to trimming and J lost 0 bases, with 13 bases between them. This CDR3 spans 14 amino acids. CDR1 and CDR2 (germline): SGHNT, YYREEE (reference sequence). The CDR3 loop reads CASGTGLTNYGYTF. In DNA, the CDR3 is TGTGCCAGCGGTACTGGGCTTACTAACTATGGCTACACCTTC.

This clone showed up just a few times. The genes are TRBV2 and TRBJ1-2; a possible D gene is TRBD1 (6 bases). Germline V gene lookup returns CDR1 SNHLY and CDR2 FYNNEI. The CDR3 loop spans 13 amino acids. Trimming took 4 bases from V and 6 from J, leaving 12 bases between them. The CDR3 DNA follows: TGTGCCAGCAGTGTGCAACAGGGTAATGGCTACACCTTC. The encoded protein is CASSVQQGNGYTF.

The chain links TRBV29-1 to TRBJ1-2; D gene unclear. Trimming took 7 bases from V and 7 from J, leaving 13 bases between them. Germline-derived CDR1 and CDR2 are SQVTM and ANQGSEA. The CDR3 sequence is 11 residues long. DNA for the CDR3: TGCAGCGCCCTCTACGAGGGTGGCTACACCTTC. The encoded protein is CSALYEGGYTF.

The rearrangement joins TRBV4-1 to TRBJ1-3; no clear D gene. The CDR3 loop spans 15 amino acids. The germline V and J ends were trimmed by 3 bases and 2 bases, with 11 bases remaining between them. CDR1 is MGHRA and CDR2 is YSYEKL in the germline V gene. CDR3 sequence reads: CASSQARWPGNTIYF. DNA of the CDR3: TGCGCCAGCAGCCAGGCCCGTTGGCCTGGAAACACCATATATTTT.

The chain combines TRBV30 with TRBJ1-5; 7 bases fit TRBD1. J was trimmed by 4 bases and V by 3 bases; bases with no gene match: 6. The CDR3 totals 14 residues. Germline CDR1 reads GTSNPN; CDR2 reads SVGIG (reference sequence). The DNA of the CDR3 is TGTGCCTGGAGCACAGGGGTGGGAAATCAGCCCCAGCATTTT. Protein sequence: CAWSTGVGNQPQHF.

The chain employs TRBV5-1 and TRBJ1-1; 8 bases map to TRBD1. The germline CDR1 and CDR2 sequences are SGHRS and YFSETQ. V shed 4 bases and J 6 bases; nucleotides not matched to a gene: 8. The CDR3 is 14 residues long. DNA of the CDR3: TGCGCCAGCAGCACATACAGGGGGAAGGCTGAAGCTTTCTTT. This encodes CASSTYRGKAEAFF.

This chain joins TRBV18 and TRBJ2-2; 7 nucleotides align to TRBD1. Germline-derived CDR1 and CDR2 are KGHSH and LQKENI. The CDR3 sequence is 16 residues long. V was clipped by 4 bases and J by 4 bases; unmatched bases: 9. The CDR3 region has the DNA TGTGCCAGCTCACACCAACGACAGGGTGGCACCGGGGAGCTGTTTTTT. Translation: CASSHQRQGGTGELFF.

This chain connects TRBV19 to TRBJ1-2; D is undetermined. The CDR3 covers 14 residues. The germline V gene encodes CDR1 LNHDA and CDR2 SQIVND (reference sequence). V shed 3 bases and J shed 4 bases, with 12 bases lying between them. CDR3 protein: CASSIGVLSYGYTF. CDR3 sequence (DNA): TGTGCCAGTAGTATCGGGGTTTTAAGCTATGGCTACACCTTC.

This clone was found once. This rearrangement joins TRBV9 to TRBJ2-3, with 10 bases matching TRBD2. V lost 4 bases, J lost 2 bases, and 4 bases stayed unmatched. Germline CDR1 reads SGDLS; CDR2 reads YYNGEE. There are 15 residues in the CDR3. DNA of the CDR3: TGTGCCAGCAGCCCACTAGCGGGGCTCACAGATACGCAGTATTTT. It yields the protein CASSPLAGLTDTQYF.

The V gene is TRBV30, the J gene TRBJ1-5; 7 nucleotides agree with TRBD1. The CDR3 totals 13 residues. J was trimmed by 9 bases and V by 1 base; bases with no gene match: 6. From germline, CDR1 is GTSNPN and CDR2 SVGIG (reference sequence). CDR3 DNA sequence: TGTGCCTGGAGTGGAGGGACAGTCTTGCCCCAGCATTTT. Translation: CAWSGGTVLPQHF.

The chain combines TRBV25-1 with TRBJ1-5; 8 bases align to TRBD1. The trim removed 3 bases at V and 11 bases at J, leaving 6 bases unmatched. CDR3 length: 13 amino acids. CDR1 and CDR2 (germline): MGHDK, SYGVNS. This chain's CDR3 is CASSDPGQGAQHF. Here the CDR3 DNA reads TGTGCCAGCAGTGACCCAGGACAGGGCGCCCAGCATTTT. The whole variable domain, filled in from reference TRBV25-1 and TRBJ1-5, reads EADIYQTPRYLVIGTGKKITLECSQTMGHDKMYWYQQDPGMELHLIHYSYGVNSTEKGDLSSESTVSRIRTEHFPLTLESARPSHTSQYLCASSDPGQGAQHFGDGTRLSIL.

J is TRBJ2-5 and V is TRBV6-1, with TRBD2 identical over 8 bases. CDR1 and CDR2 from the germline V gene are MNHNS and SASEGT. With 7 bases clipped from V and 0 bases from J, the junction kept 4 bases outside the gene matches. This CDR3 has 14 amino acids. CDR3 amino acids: CASNRGGYQETQYF. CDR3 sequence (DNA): TGTGCCAGCAACCGCGGGGGGTACCAAGAGACCCAGTACTTC.

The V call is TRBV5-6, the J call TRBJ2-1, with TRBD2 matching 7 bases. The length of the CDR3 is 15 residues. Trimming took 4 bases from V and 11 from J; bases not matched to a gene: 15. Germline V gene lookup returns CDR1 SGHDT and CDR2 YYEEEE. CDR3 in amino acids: CASSPRGVLGGKQFF. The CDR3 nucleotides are TGTGCCAGCAGCCCTAGGGGTGTCCTGGGGGGGAAGCAGTTCTTC.

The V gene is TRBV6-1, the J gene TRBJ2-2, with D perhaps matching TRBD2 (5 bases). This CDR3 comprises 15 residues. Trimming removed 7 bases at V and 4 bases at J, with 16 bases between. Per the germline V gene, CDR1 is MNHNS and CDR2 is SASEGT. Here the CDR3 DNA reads TGTGCCAGCATTGTGGGTCAGAGGGTCACCGGGGAGCTGTTTTTT. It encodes CASIVGQRVTGELFF.

The CDR3 loop is CASSQEGLNTGELFF. The DNA of the CDR3 is TGTGCCAGCAGCCAAGAGGGACTGAACACCGGGGAGCTGTTTTTT. This chain uses TRBV4-2 with TRBJ2-2, with D perhaps matching TRBD2 (6 bases). CDR1 and CDR2 (germline): LGHNA, YNFKEQ. This CDR3 spans 15 amino acids. Trimming removed 0 bases at V and 1 base at J, with 6 bases between.

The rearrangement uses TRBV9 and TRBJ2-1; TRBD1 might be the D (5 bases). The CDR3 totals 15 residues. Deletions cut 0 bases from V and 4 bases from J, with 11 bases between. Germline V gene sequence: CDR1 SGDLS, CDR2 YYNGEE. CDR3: CASSVDQGIYNEQFF. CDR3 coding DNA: TGTGCCAGCAGCGTAGATCAGGGTATATACAATGAGCAGTTCTTC.